The rows below give T cell receptor beta chains drawn from one sample of a study of blood T cell repertoires in COVID-19. Clones were sequenced by immunoSEQ multiplex PCR, and TCRdb holds only the in-frame ones, with some missing. The table records 100,000 or so clones, 85% of them present only once. The sample consisted of peripheral blood. These receptors were taken from a woman in her 70s with active or convalescent COVID-19. Each CDR3 is given with its conserved first and last residue. A D gene is named only where the DNA matches it firmly. The listing skips clone size in some rows; elsewhere it reads once, few, many or a size class.

size: NA; D: TRBD1; V: TRBV6-5; length: 13; J: TRBJ1-4; CDR3: CASSYGTGENLFF
size: NA; D: TRBD1; V: TRBV6-5; length: 15; J: TRBJ2-6; CDR3: CASLEDRTGANVLTF
size: once; D: TRBD1; V: TRBV16; length: 16; J: TRBJ2-3; CDR3: CASSQLVDRGTDTQYF
size: NA; D: TRBD2; V: TRBV9; length: 15; J: TRBJ2-1; CDR3: CASSAGAGGGNEQFF
size: NA; D: NA; V: TRBV18; length: 14; J: TRBJ1-6; CDR3: CASSPGGPGTPLHF
size: few; D: NA; V: TRBV19; length: 14; J: TRBJ2-1; CDR3: CASSTYYQNNEQFF
size: NA; D: NA; V: TRBV7-8; length: 14; J: TRBJ1-5; CDR3: CASSLGTVPAPQHF
size: NA; D: TRBD2; V: TRBV4-3; length: 17; J: TRBJ2-5; CDR3: CASSQDAQRGGRETQYF
size: NA; D: NA; V: TRBV6-5; length: 15; J: TRBJ1-6; CDR3: CASRTLQAHNSPLHF
size: NA; D: TRBD2; V: TRBV25-1; length: 16; J: TRBJ2-1; CDR3: CASSDLTSGGYNEQFF